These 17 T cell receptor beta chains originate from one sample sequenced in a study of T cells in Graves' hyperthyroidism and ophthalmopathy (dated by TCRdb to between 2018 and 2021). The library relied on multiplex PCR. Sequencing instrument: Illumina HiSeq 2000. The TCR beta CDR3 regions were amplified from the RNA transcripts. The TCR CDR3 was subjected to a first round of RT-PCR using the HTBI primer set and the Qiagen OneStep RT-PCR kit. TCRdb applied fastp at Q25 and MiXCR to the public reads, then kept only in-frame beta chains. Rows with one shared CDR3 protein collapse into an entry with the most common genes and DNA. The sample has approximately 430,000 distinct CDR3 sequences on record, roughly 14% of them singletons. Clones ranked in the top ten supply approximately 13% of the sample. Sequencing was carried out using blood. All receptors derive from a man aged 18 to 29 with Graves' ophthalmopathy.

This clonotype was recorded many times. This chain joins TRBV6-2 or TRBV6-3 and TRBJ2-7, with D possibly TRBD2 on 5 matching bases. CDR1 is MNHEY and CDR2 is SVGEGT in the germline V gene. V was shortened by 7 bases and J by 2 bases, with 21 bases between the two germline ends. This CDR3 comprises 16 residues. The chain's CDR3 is CASTSLGERSAYEQYF. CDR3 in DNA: TGTGCCAGCACGTCACTCGGGGAACGTAGCGCCTACGAGCAGTACTTC.

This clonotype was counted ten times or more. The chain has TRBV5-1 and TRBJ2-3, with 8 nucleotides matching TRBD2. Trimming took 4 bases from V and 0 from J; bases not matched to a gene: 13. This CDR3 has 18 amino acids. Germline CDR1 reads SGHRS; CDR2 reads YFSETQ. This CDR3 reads CASSQPGVAGTSTDTQYF. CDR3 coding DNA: TGCGCCAGCAGCCAACCCGGGGTAGCGGGGACTAGCACAGATACGCAGTATTTT.

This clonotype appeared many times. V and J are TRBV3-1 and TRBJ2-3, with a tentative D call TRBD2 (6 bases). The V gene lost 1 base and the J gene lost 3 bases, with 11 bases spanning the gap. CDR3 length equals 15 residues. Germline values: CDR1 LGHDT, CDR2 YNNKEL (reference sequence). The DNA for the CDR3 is TGTGCCAGCAGCCAAGGGTCGGGAGAGACAGATACGCAGTATTTT. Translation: CASSQGSGETDTQYF.

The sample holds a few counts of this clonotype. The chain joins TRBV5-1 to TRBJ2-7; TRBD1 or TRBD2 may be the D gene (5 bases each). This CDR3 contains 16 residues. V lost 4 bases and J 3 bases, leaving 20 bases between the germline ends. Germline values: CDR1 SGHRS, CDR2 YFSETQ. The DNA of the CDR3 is TGCGCCAGCAGCGGGGGTGGGGCAGGGCTCCACTACGAGCAGTACTTC. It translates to CASSGGGAGLHYEQYF.

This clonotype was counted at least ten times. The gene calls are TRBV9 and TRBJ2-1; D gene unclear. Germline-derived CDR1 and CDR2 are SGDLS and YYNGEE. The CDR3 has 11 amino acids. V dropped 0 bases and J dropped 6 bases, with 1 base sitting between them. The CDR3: CASSVANEQFF. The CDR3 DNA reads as TGTGCCAGCAGCGTAGCCAATGAGCAGTTCTTC.

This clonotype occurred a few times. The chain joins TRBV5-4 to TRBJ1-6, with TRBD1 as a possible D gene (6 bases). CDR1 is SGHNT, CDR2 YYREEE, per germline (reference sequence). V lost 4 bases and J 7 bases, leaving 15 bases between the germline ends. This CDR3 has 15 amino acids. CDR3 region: CASSPEAQGNSPLHF. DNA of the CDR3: TGTGCCAGCAGCCCGGAGGCCCAGGGGAATTCACCCCTCCACTTT.

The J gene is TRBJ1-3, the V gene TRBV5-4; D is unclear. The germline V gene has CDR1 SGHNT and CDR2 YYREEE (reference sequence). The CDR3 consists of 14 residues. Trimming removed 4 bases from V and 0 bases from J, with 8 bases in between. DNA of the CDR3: TGTGCCAGCAGCGCCGAGGTCTCTGGAAACACCATATATTTT. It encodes CASSAEVSGNTIYF.

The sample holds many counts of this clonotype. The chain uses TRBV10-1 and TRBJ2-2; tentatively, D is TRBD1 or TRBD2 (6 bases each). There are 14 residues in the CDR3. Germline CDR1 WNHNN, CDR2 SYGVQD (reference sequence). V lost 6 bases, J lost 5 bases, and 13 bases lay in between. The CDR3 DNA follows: TGCGCCAGCAGCTGGGGGGCAGGGACCGGGGAGCTGTTTTTT. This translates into CASSWGAGTGELFF.

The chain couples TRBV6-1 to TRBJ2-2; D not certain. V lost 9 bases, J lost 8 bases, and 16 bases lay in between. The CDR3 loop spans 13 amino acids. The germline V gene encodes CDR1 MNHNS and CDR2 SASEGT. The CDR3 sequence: CASFEELRGELFF. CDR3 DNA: TGTGCCAGTTTTGAGGAACTTCGAGGGGAGCTGTTTTTT.

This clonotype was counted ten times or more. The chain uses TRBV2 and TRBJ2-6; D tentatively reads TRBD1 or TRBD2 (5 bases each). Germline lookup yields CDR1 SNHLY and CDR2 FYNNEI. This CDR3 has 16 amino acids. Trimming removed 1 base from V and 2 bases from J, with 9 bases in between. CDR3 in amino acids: CASSEVWGTGANVLTF. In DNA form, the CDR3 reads TGTGCCAGCAGTGAAGTTTGGGGGACTGGGGCCAACGTCCTGACTTTC.

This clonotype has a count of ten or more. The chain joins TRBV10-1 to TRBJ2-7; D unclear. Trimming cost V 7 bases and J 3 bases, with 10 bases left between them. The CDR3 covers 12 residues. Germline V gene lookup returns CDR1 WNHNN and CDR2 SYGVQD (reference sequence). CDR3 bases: TGCGCCAGCATGGTTAGCTTCTACGAGCAGTACTTC. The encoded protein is CASMVSFYEQYF.

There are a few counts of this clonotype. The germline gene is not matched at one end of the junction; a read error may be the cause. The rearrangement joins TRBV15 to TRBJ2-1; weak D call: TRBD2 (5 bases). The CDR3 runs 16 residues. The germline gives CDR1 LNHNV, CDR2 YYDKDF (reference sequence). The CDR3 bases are TGTGTCACCAGCGGAAAAGCGGCGAGCTCCTACAATGAGCAGTTCTTC. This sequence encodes CVTSGKAASSYNEQFF. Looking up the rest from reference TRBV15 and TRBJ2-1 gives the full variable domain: DAMVIQNPRYQVTQFGKPVTLSCSQTLNHNVMYWYQQKSSQAPKLLFHYYDKDFNNEADTPDNFQSRRPNTSFCFLDIRSPGLGDTAMYLCVTSGKAASSYNEQFFGPGTRLTVL.

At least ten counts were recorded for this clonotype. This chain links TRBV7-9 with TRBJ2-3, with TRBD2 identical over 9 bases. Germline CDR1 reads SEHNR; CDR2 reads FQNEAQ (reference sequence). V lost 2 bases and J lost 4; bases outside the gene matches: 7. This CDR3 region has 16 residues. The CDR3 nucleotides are TGTGCCAGCAGCTTATCGGCGGGGGGGGTAGCAGATACGCAGTATTTT. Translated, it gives CASSLSAGGVADTQYF.

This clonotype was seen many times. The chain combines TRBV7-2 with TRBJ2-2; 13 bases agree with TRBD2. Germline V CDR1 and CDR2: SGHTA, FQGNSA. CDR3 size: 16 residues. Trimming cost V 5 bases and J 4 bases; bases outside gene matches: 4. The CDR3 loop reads CASSATSGRATGELFF. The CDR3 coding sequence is TGTGCCAGCAGCGCCACTAGCGGGAGGGCCACCGGGGAGCTGTTTTTT.

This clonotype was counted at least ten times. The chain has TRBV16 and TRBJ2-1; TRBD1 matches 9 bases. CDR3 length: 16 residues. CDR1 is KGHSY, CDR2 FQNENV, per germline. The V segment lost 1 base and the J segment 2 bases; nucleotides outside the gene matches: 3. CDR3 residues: CASSQLDRGTYNEQFF. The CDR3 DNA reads TGTGCCAGCAGCCAATTGGACAGGGGAACCTACAATGAGCAGTTCTTC.

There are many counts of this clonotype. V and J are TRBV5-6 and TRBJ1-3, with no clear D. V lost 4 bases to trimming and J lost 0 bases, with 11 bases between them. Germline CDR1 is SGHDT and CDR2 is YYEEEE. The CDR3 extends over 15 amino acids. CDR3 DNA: TGTGCCAGCAGCCCCCGCGCCACCTCTGGAAACACCATATATTTT. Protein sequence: CASSPRATSGNTIYF.

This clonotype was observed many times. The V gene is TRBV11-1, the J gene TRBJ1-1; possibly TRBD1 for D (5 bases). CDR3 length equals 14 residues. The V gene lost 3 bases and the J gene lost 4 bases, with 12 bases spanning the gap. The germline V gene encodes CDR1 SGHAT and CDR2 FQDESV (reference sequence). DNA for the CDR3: TGTGCCAGCAGCTTCCGGGACGGACCCACTGAAGCTTTCTTT. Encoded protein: CASSFRDGPTEAFF. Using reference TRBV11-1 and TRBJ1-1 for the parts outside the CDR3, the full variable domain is EAEVAQSPRYKITEKSQAVAFWCDPISGHATLYWYRQILGQGPELLVQFQDESVVDDSQLPKDRFSAERLKGVDSTLKIQPAELGDSAMYLCASSFRDGPTEAFFGQGTRLTVV.